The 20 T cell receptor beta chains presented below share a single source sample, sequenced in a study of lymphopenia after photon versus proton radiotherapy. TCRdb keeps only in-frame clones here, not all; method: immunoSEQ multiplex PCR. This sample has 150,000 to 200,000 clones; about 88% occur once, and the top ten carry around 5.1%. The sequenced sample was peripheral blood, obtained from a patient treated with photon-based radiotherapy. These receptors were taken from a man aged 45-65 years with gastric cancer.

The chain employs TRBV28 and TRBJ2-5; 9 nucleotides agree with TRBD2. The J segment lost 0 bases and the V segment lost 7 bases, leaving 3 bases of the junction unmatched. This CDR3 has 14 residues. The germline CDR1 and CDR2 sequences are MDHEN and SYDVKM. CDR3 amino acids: CASTSGTYQETQYF. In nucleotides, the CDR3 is TGTGCCAGCACTAGCGGGACCTACCAAGAGACCCAGTACTTC.

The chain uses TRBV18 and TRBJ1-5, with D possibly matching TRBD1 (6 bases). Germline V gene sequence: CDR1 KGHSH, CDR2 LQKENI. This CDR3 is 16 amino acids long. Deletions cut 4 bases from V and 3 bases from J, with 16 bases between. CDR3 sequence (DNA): TGTGCCAGCTCACACCGACAAGGGGGTGACAATCAGCCCCAGCATTTT. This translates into CASSHRQGGDNQPQHF.

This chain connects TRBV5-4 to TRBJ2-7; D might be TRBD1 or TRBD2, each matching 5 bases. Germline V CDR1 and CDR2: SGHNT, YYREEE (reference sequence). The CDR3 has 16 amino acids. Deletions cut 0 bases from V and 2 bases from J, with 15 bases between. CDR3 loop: CASSLGGIGRAYEQYF. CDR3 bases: TGTGCCAGCAGCTTGGGGGGGATAGGAAGAGCCTACGAGCAGTACTTC.

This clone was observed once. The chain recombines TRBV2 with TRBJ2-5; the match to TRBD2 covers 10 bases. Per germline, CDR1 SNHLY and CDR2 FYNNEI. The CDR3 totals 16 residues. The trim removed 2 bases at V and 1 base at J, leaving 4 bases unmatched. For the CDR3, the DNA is TGTGCCAGCAGTGAAAAAAGCGGGAGGGCCCAAGAGACCCAGTACTTC. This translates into CASSEKSGRAQETQYF.

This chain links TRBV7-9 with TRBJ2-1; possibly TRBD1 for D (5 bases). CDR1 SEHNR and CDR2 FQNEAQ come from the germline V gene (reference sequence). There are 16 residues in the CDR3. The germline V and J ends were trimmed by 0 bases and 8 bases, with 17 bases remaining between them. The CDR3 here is CASSLARWGSPDEQFF. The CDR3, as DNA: TGTGCCAGCAGCTTAGCCCGATGGGGCAGTCCCGATGAGCAGTTCTTC. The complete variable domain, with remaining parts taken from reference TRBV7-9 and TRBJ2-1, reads DTGVSQNPRHKITKRGQNVTFRCDPISEHNRLYWYRQTLGQGPEFLTYFQNEAQLEKSRLLSDRFSAERPKGSFSTLEIQRTEQGDSAMYLCASSLARWGSPDEQFFGPGTRLTVL.

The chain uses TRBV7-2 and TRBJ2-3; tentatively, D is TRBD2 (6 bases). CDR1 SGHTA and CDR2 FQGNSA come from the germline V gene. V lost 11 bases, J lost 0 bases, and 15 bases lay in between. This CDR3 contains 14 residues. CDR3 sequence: CASSAGTSTDTQYF. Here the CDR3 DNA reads TGTGCCTCTTCAGCCGGGACTAGCACAGATACGCAGTATTTT.

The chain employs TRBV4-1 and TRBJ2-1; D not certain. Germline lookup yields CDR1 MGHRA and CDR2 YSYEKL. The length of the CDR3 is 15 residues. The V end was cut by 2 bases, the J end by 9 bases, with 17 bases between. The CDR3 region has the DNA TGCGCCAGCAGCCAAAAGATTACCGGGTTTGGTGAGCAGTTCTTC. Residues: CASSQKITGFGEQFF.

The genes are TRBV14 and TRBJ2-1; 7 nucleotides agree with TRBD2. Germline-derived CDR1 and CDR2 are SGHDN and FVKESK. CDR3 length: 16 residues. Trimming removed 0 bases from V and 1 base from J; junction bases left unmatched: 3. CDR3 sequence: CASSQEGRGSYNEQFF. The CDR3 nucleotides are TGTGCCAGCAGCCAAGAGGGGCGGGGGTCCTACAATGAGCAGTTCTTC.

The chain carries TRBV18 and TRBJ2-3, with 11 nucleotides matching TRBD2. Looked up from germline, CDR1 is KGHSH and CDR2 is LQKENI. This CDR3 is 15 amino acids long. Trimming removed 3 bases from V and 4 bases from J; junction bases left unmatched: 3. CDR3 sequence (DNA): TGTGCCAGCTCACCTAGCGGGAGGGGCGCAGATACGCAGTATTTT. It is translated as CASSPSGRGADTQYF.

CDR3 loop: CASGLGGALNQPQHF. CDR3 nucleotides: TGTGCTAGTGGTTTGGGAGGGGCCCTAAATCAGCCCCAGCATTTT. This chain links TRBV12-5 with TRBJ1-5; perhaps TRBD1 as D (5 bases). CDR3 length: 15 residues. Germline-derived CDR1 and CDR2 are LGHNT and FRNRAP. The V and J ends lost 1 base and 4 bases respectively, with 11 bases between them.

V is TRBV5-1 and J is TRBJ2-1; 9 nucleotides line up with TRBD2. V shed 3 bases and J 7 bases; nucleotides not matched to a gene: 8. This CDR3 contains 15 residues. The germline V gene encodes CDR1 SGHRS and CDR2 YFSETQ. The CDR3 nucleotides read TGCGCCAGCAGCTCCCAGGGCGGGAGGGCAAATGAGCAGTTCTTC. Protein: CASSSQGGRANEQFF.

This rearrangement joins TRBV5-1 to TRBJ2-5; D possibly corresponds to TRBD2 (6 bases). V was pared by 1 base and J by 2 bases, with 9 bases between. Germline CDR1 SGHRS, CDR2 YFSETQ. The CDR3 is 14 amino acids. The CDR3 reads CASSLTGLQETQYF. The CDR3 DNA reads TGCGCCAGCAGCTTGACGGGACTTCAAGAGACCCAGTACTTC.

Here the CDR3 DNA reads TGTGCCTGGAGTGCCGAGGGGTGGGAGCAGTACTTC. Encoded protein: CAWSAEGWEQYF. The chain joins TRBV30 to TRBJ2-7; D tentatively fits TRBD1 or TRBD2 (5 bases each). This CDR3 has 12 residues. The germline V and J ends were trimmed by 1 base and 7 bases, with 11 bases remaining between them. The germline gives CDR1 GTSNPN, CDR2 SVGIG (reference sequence).

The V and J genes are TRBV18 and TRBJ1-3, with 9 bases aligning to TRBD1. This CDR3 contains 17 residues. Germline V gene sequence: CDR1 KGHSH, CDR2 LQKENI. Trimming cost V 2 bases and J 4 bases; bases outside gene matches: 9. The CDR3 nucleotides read TGTGCCAGCTCACCAGTGTTAATGGACAGGGGAGGAAACACCATATATTTT. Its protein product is CASSPVLMDRGGNTIYF.

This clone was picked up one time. CDR3: CSVQTGASYEQYF. As DNA, the CDR3 is TGCAGCGTTCAAACAGGGGCCTCCTACGAGCAGTACTTC. The rearrangement links TRBV29-1 to TRBJ2-5; 7 bases line up with TRBD1. The J call could be wrong; TRBJ2-7 is a better fit for the DNA end. CDR3 length: 13 residues. Germline V lookup: CDR1 SQVTM, CDR2 ANQGSEA.

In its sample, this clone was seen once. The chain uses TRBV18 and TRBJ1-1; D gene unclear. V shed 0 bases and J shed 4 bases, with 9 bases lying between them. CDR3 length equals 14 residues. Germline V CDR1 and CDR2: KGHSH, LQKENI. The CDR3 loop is CASSPPKGGTEAFF. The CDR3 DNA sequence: TGTGCCAGCTCACCACCTAAGGGAGGCACTGAAGCTTTCTTT.

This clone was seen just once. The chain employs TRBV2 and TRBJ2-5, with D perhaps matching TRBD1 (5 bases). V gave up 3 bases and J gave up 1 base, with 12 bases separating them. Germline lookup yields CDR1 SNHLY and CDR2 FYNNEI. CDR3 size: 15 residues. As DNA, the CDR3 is TGTGCCAGCAGTGATATTAGGGGCAGCCAAGAGACCCAGTACTTC. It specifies CASSDIRGSQETQYF.

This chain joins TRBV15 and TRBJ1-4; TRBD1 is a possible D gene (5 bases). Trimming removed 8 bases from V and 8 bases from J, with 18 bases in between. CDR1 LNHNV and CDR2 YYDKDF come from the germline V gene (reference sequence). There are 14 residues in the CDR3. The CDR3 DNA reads TGTGCCACCCAGGGAAGTGCCAAAGGAGAAAAACTGTTTTTT. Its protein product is CATQGSAKGEKLFF. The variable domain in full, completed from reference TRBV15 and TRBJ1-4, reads DAMVIQNPRYQVTQFGKPVTLSCSQTLNHNVMYWYQQKSSQAPKLLFHYYDKDFNNEADTPDNFQSRRPNTSFCFLDIRSPGLGDTAMYLCATQGSAKGEKLFFGSGTQLSVL.

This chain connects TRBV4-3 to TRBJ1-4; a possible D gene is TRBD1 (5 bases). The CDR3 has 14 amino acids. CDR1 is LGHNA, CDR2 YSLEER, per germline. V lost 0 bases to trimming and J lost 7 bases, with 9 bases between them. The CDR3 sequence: CASSQDGGGEKLFF. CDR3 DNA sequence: TGCGCCAGCAGCCAAGATGGGGGTGGTGAAAAACTGTTTTTT.

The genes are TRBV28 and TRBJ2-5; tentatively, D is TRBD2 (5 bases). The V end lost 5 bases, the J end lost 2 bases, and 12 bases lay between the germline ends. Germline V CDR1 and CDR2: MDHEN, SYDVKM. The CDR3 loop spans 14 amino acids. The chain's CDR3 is CASSPFRTQETQYF. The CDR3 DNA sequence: TGTGCCAGCAGTCCCTTCAGGACTCAAGAGACCCAGTACTTC.